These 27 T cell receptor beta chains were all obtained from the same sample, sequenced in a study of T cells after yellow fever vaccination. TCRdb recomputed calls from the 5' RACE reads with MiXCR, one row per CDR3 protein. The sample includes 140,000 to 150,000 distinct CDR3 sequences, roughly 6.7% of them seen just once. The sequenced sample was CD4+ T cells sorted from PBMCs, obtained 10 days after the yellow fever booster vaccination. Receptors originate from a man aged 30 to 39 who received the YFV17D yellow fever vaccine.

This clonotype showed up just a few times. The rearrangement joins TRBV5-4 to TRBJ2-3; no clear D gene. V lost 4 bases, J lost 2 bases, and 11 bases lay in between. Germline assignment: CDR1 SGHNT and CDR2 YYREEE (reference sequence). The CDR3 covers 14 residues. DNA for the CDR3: TGTGCCAGCAGCGTGTCCTCGACCACAGATACGCAGTATTTT. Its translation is CASSVSSTTDTQYF.

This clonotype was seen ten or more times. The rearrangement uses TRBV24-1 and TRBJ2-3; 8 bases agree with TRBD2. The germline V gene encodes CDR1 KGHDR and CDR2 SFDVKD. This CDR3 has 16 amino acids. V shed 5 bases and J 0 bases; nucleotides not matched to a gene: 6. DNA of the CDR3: TGTGCCACCAGTGGAGGGGCTAGCGGGAGCACAGATACGCAGTATTTT. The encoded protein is CATSGGASGSTDTQYF.

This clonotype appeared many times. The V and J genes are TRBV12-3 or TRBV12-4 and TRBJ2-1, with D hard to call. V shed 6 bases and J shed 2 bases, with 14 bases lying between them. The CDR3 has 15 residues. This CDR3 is CASSVGPLAYNEQFF. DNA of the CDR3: TGTGCCAGCAGCGTAGGACCGCTAGCCTACAATGAGCAGTTCTTC.

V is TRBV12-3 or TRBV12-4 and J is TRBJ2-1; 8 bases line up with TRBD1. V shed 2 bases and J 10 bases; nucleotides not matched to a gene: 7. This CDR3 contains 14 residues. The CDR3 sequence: CASSLSRGQLEQFF. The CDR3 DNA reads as TGTGCCAGCAGTTTAAGCAGGGGGCAGTTAGAGCAGTTCTTC.

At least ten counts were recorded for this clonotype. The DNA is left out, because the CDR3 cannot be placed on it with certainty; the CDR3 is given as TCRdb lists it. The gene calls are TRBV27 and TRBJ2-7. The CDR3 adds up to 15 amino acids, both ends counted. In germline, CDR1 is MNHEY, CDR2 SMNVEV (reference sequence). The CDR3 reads CASSFLERMSYEQYF.

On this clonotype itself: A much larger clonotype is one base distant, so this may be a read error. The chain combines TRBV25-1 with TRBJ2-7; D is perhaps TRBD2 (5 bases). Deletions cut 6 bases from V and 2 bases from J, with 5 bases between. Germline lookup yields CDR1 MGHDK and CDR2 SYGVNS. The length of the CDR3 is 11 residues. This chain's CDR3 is CASSGTYEQYF. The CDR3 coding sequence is TGTGCCAGCAGCGGGACCTACGAGCAGTACTTC.

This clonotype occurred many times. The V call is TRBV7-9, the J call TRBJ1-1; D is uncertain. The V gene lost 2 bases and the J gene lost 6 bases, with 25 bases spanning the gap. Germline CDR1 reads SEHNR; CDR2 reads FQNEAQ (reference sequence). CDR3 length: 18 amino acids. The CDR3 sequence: CASSLKAGGSPSIAEAFF. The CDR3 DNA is TGTGCCAGCAGCTTAAAAGCCGGTGGGAGCCCCTCCATCGCTGAAGCTTTCTTT.

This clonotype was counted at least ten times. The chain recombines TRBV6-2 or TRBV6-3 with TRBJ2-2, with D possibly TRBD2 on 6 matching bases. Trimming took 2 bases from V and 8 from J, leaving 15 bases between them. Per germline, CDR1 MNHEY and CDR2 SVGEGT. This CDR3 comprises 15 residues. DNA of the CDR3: TGTGCCAGCAGTTACCTCCTGACTAGTGCTGGGGAGCTGTTTTTT. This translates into CASSYLLTSAGELFF.

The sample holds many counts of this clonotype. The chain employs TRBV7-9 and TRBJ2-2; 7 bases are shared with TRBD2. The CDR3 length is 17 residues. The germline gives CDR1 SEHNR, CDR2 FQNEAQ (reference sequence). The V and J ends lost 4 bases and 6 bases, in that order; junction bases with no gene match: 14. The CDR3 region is CASSSELGRPGAGELFF. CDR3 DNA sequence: TGTGCCAGCAGCTCGGAGCTCGGGAGGCCGGGGGCCGGGGAGCTGTTTTTT.

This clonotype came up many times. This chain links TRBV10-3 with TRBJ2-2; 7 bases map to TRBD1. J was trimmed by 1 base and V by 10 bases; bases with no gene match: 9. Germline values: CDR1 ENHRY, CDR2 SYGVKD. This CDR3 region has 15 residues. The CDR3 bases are TGTGCCACTTCTCCGGGACAGATGAACACCGGGGAGCTGTTTTTT. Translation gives CATSPGQMNTGELFF.

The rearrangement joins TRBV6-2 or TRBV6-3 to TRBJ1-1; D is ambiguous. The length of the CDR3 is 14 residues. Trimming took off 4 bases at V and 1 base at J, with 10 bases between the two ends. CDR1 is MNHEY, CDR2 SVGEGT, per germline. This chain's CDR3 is CASSFGLENTEAFF. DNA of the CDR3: TGTGCCAGCAGTTTCGGGCTTGAGAACACTGAAGCTTTCTTT.

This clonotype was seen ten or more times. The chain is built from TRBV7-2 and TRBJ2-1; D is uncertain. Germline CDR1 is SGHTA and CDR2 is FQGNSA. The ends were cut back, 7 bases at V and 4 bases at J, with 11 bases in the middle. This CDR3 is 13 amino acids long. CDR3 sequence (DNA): TGTGCCAGCACACTGTACCGTTACAATGAGCAGTTCTTC. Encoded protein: CASTLYRYNEQFF.

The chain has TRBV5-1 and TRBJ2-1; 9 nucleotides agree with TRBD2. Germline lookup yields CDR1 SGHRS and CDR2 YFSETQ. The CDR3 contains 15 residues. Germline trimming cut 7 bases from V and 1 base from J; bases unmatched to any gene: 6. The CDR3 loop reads CASGIAGVSYNEQFF. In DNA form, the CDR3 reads TGCGCCAGCGGCATAGCGGGAGTTTCCTACAATGAGCAGTTCTTC.

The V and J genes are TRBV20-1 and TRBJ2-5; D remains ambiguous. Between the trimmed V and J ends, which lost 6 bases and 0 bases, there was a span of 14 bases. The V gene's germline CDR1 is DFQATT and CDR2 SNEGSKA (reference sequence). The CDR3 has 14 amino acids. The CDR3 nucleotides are TGCAGTGCCGCCAAGGGATCGTACCAAGAGACCCAGTACTTC. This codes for CSAAKGSYQETQYF.

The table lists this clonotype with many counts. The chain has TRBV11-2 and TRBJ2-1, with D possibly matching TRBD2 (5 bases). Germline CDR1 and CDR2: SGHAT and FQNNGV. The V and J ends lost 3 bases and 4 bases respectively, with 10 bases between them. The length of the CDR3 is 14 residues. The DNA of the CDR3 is TGTGCCAGCAGCTTTCAACGGGAATACAATGAGCAGTTCTTC. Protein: CASSFQREYNEQFF. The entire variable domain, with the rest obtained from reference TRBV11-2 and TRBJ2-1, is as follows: EAGVAQSPRYKIIEKRQSVAFWCNPISGHATLYWYQQILGQGPKLLIQFQNNGVVDDSQLPKDRFSAERLKGVDSTLKIQPAKLEDSAVYLCASSFQREYNEQFFGPGTRLTVL.

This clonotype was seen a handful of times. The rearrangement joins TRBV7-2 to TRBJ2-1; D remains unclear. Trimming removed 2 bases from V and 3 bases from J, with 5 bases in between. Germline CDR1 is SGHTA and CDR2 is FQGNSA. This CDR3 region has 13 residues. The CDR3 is CASSLFRYNEQFF. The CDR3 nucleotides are TGTGCCAGCAGCTTATTTCGCTACAATGAGCAGTTCTTC. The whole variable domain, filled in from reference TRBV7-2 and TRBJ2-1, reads GAGVSQSPSNKVTEKGKDVELRCDPISGHTALYWYRQSLGQGLEFLIYFQGNSAPDKSGLPSDRFSAERTGGSVSTLTIQRTQQEDSAVYLCASSLFRYNEQFFGPGTRLTVL.

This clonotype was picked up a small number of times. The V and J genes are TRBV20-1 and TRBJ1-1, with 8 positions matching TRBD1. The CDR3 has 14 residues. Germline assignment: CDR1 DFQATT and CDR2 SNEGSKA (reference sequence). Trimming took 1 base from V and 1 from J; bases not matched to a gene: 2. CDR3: CSARGDRKNTEAFF. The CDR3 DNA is TGCAGTGCTAGAGGGGACAGGAAGAACACTGAAGCTTTCTTT.

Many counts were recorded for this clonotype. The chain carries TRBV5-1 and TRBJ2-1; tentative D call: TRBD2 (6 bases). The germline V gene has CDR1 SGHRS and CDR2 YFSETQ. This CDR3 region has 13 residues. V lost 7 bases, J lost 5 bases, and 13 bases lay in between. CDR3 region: CASGGMTNNEQFF. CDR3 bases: TGCGCCAGCGGAGGGATGACTAACAATGAGCAGTTCTTC.

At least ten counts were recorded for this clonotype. The CDR3 loop reads CAIGSTRTGELFF. As DNA, the CDR3 is TGTGCCATCGGCAGTACACGCACCGGGGAGCTGTTTTTT. The rearrangement uses TRBV10-3 and TRBJ2-2; D unclear. This CDR3 is 13 amino acids long. Trimming removed 8 bases from V and 4 bases from J, with 11 bases in between. Germline values: CDR1 ENHRY, CDR2 SYGVKD.

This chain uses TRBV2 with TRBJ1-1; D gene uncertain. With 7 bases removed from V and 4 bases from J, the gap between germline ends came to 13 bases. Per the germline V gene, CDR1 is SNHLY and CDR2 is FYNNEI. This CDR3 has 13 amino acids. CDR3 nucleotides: TGTGCCAGCAACGAGGGTCCCAGCACTGAAGCTTTCTTT. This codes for CASNEGPSTEAFF. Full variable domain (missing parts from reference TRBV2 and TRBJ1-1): EPEVTQTPSHQVTQMGQEVILRCVPISNHLYFYWYRQILGQKVEFLVSFYNNEISEKSEIFDDQFSVERPDGSNFTLKIRSTKLEDSAMYFCASNEGPSTEAFFGQGTRLTVV.

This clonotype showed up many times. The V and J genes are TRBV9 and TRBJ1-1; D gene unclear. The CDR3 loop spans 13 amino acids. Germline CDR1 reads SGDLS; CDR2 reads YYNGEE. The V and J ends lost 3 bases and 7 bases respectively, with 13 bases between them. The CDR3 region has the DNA TGTGCCAGCAGCGGAGGGATGGTGGGTGAAGCTTTCTTT. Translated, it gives CASSGGMVGEAFF.

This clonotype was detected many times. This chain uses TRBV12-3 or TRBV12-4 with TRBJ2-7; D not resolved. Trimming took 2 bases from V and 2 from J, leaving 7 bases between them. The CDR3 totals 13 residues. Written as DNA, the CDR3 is TGTGCCAGCAGTTTAAGGGAAACCTACGAGCAGTACTTC. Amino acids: CASSLRETYEQYF.

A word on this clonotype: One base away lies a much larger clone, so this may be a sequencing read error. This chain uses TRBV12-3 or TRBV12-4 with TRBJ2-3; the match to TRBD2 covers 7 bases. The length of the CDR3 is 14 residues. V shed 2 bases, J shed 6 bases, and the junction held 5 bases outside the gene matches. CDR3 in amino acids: CASSLSGAGDTQYF. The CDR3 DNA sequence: TGTGCCAGCAGTTTAAGCGGGGCCGGGGATACGCAGTATTTT.

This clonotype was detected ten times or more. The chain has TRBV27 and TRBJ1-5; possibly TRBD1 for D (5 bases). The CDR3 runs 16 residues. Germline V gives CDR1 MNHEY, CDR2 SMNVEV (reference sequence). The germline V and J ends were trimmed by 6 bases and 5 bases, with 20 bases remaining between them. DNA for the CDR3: TGTGCCAGCAGACCCTCGTCCGGGGACGGTTATCAGCCCCAGCATTTT. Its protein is CASRPSSGDGYQPQHF.

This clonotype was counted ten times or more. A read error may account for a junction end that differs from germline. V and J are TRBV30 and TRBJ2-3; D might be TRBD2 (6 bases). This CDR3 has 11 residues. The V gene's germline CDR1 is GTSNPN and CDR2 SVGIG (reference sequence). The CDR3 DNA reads TGTGCCTGGAGTAACGCGGGGCGGTCGGATTTT. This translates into CAWSNAGRSDF.

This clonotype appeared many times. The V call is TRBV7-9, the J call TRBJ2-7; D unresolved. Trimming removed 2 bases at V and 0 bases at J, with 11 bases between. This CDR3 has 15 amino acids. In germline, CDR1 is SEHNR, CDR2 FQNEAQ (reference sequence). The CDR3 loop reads CASSLMAESSYEQYF. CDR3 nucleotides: TGTGCCAGCAGCTTAATGGCCGAGAGCTCCTACGAGCAGTACTTC.

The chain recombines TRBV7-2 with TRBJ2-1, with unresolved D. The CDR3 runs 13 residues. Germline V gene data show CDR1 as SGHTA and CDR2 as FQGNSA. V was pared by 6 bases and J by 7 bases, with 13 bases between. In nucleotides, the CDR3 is TGTGCCAGCAGTTACCGACCGATTAATGAGCAGTTCTTC. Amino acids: CASSYRPINEQFF.